Listed below are T cell receptor beta chains from one sample, sequenced in a study of T-cell memory formation after mild COVID-19. TCRdb independently ran MiXCR on the 5' RACE reads; one entry per CDR3 protein. The sample consists of 350,000 to 500,000 distinct CDR3 sequences, roughly a quarter of them appearing once. The specimen sequenced was PBMCs or a T cell subset sorted from them (not recorded which). The receptor source for this set is an adult woman who had mild COVID-19 (a few samples of this study predate the infection). Cell type and time point are not known. CDR3s include the opening cysteine and the closing phenylalanine or tryptophan. The D gene is left open where the match is weak. Rows may omit the clone size; those that give it use once, few, many or a size class.

v_call	clone_size	j_call	d_call	cdr3_nt	cdr3_aa
TRBV27	few	TRBJ2-5	NA	TGTGCCAGCAGTTTAGCGGGGCAGTTTGGGGAGACCCAGTACTTC	CASSLAGQFGETQYF
TRBV4-1	NA	TRBJ1-1	TRBD1	TGCGCCAGCAGCCAAGTAGACAGGGAGGGAACTGAAGCTTTCTTT	CASSQVDREGTEAFF
TRBV6-4	NA	TRBJ1-1	NA	TGTGCCAGCAGTGACGGAAGGACTGAAGCTTTCTTT	CASSDGRTEAFF
TRBV7-2	NA	TRBJ2-1	TRBD1	TGTGCCAGCAGCGAACGGGACAGAAGTTACAATGAGCAGTTCTTC	CASSERDRSYNEQFF
TRBV6-6	few	TRBJ2-2	TRBD2	TGTGCCAGCAGTTCTCGACTAGCGGGAGGTTCCGGGGAGCTGTTTTTT	CASSSRLAGGSGELFF
TRBV12-3/TRBV12-4	few	TRBJ1-5	NA	TGTGCCAGCAGCCAAGGGAGCGGATCGCTGGGTGCCCAGCATTTT	CASSQGSGSLGAQHF
TRBV19	NA	TRBJ2-3	NA	TGTGCCAGTAGTATGGCGACACTACAGGGTTCAGATACGCAGTATTTT	CASSMATLQGSDTQYF
TRBV20-1	NA	TRBJ2-5	NA	TGCAGTGCTAGAGAGGACCTGTACCAAGAGACCCAGTACTTC	CSAREDLYQETQYF
TRBV7-8	few	TRBJ2-1	TRBD2	TGTGCCAGCAGCCAGGGACTAGCGGGGTTTTACAATGAGCAGTTCTTC	CASSQGLAGFYNEQFF
TRBV30	once	TRBJ2-2	NA	TGTGCCTGGAGTACGCTACCCGGGGAGCTGTTTTTT	CAWSTLPGELFF